These 5 T cell receptor beta chains share one sample of origin, sequenced in a study of blood T cell repertoires in COVID-19. Sequenced by immunoSEQ multiplex PCR; TCRdb stores in-frame clones only, minus some. This table has around 190,000 clones, approximately 80% appearing once. The sample consisted of PBMCs or T cells enriched from blood (not recorded which). The receptors originated from a man aged 35-49 years who had recovered from COVID-19.

This chain connects TRBV14 to TRBJ1-2, with D possibly matching TRBD1 (5 bases). V was pared by 0 bases and J by 5 bases, with 7 bases between. This CDR3 has 13 amino acids. The germline gives CDR1 SGHDN, CDR2 FVKESK. CDR3 loop: CASSQDRAYGYTF. CDR3 in DNA: TGTGCCAGCAGCCAAGACAGGGCATATGGCTACACCTTC. Complete variable domain (other parts from reference TRBV14 and TRBJ1-2): EAGVTQFPSHSVIEKGQTVTLRCDPISGHDNLYWYRRVMGKEIKFLLHFVKESKQDESGMPNNRFLAERTGGTYSTLKVQPAELEDSGVYFCASSQDRAYGYTFGSGTRLTVV.

Of note for this clone: This specimen includes other DNA sequences encoding the same CDR3. The chain uses TRBV5-1 and TRBJ2-3, with D hard to call. The CDR3 has 13 amino acids. Looked up from germline, CDR1 is SGHRS and CDR2 is YFSETQ. V shed 2 bases and J shed 4 bases, with 8 bases lying between them. CDR3 in amino acids: CASSFSYSDTQYF. The DNA of the CDR3 is TGCGCCAGCAGCTTTTCATACTCAGATACGCAGTATTTT. Full variable domain (rest looked up from reference TRBV5-1 and TRBJ2-3): KAGVTQTPRYLIKTRGQQVTLSCSPISGHRSVSWYQQTPGQGLQFLFEYFSETQRNKGNFPGRFSGRQFSNSRSEMNVSTLELGDSALYLCASSFSYSDTQYFGPGTRLTVL.

This chain uses TRBV5-5 with TRBJ2-1; 7 bases align to TRBD1. Germline V lookup: CDR1 SGHKS, CDR2 YYEKEE (reference sequence). The CDR3 totals 17 residues. The V gene end was trimmed by 2 bases and the J gene end by 3 bases; junction bases not matched to a gene: 11. CDR3 sequence (DNA): TGTGCCAGCAGCTTCAATAGCGAGGGACAGATCTACAATGAGCAGTTCTTC. It yields the protein CASSFNSEGQIYNEQFF.

This chain links TRBV10-1 with TRBJ2-6; D unresolved. This CDR3 has 13 amino acids. Between the trimmed V and J ends, which lost 0 bases and 10 bases, there was a span of 7 bases. Germline V gene data show CDR1 as WNHNN and CDR2 as SYGVQD (reference sequence). CDR3 sequence (DNA): TGCGCCAGCAGTGAGTCAACAGCAAACGTCCTGACTTTC. It encodes CASSESTANVLTF.

In its sample, this clone was seen a few times. The chain is built from TRBV11-2 and TRBJ2-5; 12 nucleotides match TRBD2. The germline V gene encodes CDR1 SGHAT and CDR2 FQNNGV. The CDR3 is made up of 18 amino acids. V dropped 1 base and J dropped 2; count of bases not matched to a gene: 8. The CDR3 spells CASSLGATSGGYQETQYF. As DNA, the CDR3 is TGTGCCAGCAGCTTAGGGGCGACTAGCGGGGGATATCAAGAGACCCAGTACTTC.